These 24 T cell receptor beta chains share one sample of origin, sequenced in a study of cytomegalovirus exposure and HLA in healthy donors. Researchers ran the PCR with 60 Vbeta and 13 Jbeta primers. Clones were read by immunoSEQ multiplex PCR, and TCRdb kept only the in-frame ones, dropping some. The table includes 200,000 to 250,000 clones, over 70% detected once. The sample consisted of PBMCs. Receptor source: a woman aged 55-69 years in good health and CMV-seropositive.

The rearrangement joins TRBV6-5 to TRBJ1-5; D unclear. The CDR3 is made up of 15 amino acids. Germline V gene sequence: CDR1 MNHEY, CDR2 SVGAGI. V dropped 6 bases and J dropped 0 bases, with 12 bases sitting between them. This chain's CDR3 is CASSPRSYSNQPQHF. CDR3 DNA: TGTGCCAGCAGCCCACGGTCCTATAGCAATCAGCCCCAGCATTTT.

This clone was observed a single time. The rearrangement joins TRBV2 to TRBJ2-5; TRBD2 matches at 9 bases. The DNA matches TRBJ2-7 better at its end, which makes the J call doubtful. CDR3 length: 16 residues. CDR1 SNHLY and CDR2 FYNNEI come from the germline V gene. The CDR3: CASSLEGLASSYEQYF. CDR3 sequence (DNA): TGTGCCAGCAGTCTTGAAGGACTAGCGAGCTCCTACGAGCAGTACTTC.

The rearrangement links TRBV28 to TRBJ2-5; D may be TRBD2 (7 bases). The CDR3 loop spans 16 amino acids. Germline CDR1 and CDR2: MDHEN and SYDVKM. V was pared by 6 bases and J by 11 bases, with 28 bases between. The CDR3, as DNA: TGTGCCAGCAGACTTGGGCCACTAGCCAGAGGGGGGGAGCAGTACTTC. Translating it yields CASRLGPLARGGEQYF.

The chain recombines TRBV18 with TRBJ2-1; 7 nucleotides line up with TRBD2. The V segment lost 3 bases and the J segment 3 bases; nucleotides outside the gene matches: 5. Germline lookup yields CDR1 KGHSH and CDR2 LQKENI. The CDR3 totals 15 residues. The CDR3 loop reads CASSPSRGNYNEQFF. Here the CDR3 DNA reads TGTGCCAGCTCACCCTCGCGGGGGAACTACAATGAGCAGTTCTTC.

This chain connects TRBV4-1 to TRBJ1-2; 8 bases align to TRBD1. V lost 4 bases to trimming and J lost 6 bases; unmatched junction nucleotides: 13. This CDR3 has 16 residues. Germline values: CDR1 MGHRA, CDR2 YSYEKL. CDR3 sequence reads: CASSLPTPGGNNGYTF. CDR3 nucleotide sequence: TGCGCCAGCAGCCTCCCAACCCCAGGGGGCAATAATGGCTACACCTTC.

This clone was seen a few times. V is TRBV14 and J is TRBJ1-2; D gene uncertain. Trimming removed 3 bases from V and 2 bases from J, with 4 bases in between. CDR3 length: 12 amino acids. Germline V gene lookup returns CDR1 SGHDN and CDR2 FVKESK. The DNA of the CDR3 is TGTGCCAGCAGCCAGGGCAACTATGGCTACACCTTC. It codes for CASSQGNYGYTF.

The CDR3 protein is CASSAGGGNTGELFF. The CDR3 DNA reads TGTGCCAGCAGTGCCGGAGGGGGCAACACCGGGGAGCTGTTTTTT. The genes are TRBV25-1 and TRBJ2-2; tentative D call: TRBD1 (7 bases). The CDR3 is 15 residues long. Trimming cost V 4 bases and J 2 bases, with 11 bases left between them. CDR1 MGHDK and CDR2 SYGVNS come from the germline V gene.

The CDR3 loop is CASSLGTDYEQYF. The CDR3 nucleotides read TGCGCCAGCAGCTTAGGGACTGACTACGAGCAGTACTTC. The J gene is TRBJ2-7, the V gene TRBV5-1; weak D call: TRBD2 (6 bases). The V end lost 2 bases, the J end lost 3 bases, and 9 bases lay between the germline ends. CDR3 length equals 13 residues. In germline, CDR1 is SGHRS, CDR2 YFSETQ.

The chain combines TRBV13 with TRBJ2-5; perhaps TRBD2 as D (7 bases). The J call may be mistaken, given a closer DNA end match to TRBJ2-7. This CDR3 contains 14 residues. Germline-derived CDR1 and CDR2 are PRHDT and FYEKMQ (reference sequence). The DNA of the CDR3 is TGTGCCAGCAGCCGGGGGCGGGGGTCCTACGAGCAGTACTTC. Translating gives CASSRGRGSYEQYF.

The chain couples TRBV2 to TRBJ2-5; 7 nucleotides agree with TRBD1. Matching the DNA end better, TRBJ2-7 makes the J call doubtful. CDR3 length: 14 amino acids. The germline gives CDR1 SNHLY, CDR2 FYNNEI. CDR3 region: CASTARDSTYEQYF. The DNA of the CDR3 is TGTGCCAGCACCGCCCGGGACAGTACCTACGAGCAGTACTTC.

CDR3 sequence (DNA): TGTGCCAGCTCACGCTCGGGACAGGGTTACGAGCAGTACTTC. Translated, it gives CASSRSGQGYEQYF. V usage is TRBV18 and J usage is TRBJ2-7; 9 nucleotides align to TRBD1. The CDR3 spans 14 residues. The V segment lost 4 bases and the J segment 4 bases; nucleotides outside the gene matches: 5. In germline, CDR1 is KGHSH, CDR2 LQKENI.

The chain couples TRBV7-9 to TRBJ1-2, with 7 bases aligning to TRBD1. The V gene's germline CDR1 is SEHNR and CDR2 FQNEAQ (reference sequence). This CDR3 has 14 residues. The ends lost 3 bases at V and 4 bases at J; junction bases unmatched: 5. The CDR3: CASSLEGGGYGYTF. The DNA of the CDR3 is TGTGCCAGCAGCTTGGAAGGGGGCGGCTATGGCTACACCTTC.

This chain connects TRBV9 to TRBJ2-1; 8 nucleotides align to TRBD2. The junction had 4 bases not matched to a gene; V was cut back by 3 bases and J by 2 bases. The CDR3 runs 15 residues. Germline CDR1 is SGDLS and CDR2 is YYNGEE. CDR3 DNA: TGTGCCAGCAGCGCTACTAGCGGCGCCTACAATGAGCAGTTCTTC. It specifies CASSATSGAYNEQFF.

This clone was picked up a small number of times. This CDR3 reads CASSPFGFRTDNLNTIYF. The CDR3 bases are TGTGCCAGCAGCCCTTTTGGGTTCCGGACAGACAATTTAAACACCATATATTTT. J is TRBJ1-3 and V is TRBV7-2; perhaps TRBD1 as D (6 bases). Germline V gives CDR1 SGHTA, CDR2 FQGNSA. This CDR3 is built from 18 residues. With 5 bases removed from V and 6 bases from J, the gap between germline ends came to 26 bases.

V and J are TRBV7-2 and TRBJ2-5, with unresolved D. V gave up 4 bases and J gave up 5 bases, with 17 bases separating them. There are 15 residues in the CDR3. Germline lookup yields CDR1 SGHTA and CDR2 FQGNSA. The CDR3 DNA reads TGTGCCAGCAGCTACACCCCCCTGGCCCAGGAGACCCAGTACTTC. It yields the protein CASSYTPLAQETQYF.

CDR3 in amino acids: CASSSRTGFGYTF. The CDR3 DNA reads TGTGCCAGCAGCTCACGGACAGGGTTTGGCTACACCTTC. The V call is TRBV5-4, the J call TRBJ1-2; 8 bases are a match to TRBD1. The trim removed 3 bases at V and 7 bases at J, leaving 5 bases unmatched. This CDR3 comprises 13 residues. Germline CDR1 reads SGHNT; CDR2 reads YYREEE (reference sequence).

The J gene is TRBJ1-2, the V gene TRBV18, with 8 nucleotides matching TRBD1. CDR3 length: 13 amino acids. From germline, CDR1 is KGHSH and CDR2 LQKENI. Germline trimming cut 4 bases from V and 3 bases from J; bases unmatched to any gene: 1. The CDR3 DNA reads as TGTGCCAGCTCACAGACAGGGGACTATGGCTACACCTTC. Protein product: CASSQTGDYGYTF.

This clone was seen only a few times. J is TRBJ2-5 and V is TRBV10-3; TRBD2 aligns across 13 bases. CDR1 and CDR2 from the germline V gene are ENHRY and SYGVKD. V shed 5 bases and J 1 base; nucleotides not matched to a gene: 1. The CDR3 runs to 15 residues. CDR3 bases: TGTGCCATCAGTACTAGCGGGGGGGCCCAAGAGACCCAGTACTTC. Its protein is CAISTSGGAQETQYF.

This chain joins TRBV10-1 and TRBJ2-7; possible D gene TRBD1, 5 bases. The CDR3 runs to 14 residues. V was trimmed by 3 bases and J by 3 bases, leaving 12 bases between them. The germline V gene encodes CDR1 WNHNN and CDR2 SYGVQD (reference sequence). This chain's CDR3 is CASSDPGKGYEQYF. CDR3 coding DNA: TGCGCCAGCAGTGATCCAGGGAAGGGCTACGAGCAGTACTTC.

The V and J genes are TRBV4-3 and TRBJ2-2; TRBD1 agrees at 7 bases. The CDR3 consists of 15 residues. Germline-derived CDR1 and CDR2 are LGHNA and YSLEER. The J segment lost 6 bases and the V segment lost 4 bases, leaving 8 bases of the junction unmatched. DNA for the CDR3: TGCGCCAGCAGCCCCCAAGGGACAGCCCCCGGGGAGCTGTTTTTT. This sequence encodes CASSPQGTAPGELFF.

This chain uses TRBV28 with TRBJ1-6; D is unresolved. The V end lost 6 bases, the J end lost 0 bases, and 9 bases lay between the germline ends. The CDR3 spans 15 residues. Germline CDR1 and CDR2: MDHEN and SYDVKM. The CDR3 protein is CASRASSSYNSPLHF. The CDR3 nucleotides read TGTGCCAGCAGAGCATCGAGCTCCTATAATTCACCCCTCCACTTT.

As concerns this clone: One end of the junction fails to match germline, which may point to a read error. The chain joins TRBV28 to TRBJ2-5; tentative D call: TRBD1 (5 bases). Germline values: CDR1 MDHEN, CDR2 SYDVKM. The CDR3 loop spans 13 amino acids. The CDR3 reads CASSLGLGLRGNF. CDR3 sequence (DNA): TGTGCCAGCAGTTTAGGTTTGGGGCTCCGTGGGAACTTC.

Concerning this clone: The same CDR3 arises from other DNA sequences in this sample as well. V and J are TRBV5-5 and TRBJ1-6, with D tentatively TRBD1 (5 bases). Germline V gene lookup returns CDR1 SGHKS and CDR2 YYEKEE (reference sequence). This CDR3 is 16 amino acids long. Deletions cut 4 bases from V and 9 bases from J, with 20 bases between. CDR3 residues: CASSIWDFRVGSPLHF. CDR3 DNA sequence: TGTGCCAGCAGCATTTGGGACTTCCGCGTTGGTTCACCCCTCCACTTT.

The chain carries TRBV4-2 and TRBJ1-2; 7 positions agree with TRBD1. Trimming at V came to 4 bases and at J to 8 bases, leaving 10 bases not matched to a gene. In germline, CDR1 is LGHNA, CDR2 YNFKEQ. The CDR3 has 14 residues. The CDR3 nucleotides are TGTGCCAGCAGCCCCGACAGGGTTCGCTCCGGCTACACCTTC. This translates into CASSPDRVRSGYTF.